Sequencing of this T cell receptor (beta chain) was carried out in a study of cytomegalovirus exposure and HLA in healthy donors. The overall study: The Caucasian-associated ancestry cluster held under 90% of 300 to 500 genotyped donors. Overall study results and limits: The authors later found most CMV-associated TCR beta chains appeared HLA-restricted.

Primers included in the PCR were 60 Vbeta and 13 Jbeta primers. Sequencing used immunoSEQ multiplex PCR; TCRdb keeps in-frame clones, though not all of them. Among more than 150,000 clones listed, about four fifths were seen once. For this clone: The antigen is unknown.

This CDR3 region has 19 residues. Trimming took 5 bases from V and 3 from J, leaving 25 bases between them. Germline assignment: CDR1 SGHVS and CDR2 FNYEAQ. The source of this sequence is a woman in her twenties or thirties in good health and CMV-seropositive. The sample taken for sequencing was PBMCs. The chain employs TRBV7-6 and TRBJ1-4; D is uncertain. CDR3 coding DNA: TGTGCCAGCAGCCCCCGAGACCCACAGACCGCAAACCCTAATGAAAAACTGTTTTTT. Amino acids: CASSPRDPQTANPNEKLFF.